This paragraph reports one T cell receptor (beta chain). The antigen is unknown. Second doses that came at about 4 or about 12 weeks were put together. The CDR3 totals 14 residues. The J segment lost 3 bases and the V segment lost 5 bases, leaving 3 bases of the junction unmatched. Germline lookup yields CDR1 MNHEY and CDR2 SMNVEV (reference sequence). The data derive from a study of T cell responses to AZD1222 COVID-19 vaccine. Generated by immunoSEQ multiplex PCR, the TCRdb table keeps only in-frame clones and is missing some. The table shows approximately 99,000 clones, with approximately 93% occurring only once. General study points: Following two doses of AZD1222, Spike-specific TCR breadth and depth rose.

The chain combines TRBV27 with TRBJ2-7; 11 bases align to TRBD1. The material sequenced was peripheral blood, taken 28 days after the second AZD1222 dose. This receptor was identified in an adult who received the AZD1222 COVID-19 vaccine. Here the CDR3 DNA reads TGTGCCAGCAGTCCCGGGACAGGGGGCTACGAGCAGTACTTC. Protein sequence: CASSPGTGGYEQYF.